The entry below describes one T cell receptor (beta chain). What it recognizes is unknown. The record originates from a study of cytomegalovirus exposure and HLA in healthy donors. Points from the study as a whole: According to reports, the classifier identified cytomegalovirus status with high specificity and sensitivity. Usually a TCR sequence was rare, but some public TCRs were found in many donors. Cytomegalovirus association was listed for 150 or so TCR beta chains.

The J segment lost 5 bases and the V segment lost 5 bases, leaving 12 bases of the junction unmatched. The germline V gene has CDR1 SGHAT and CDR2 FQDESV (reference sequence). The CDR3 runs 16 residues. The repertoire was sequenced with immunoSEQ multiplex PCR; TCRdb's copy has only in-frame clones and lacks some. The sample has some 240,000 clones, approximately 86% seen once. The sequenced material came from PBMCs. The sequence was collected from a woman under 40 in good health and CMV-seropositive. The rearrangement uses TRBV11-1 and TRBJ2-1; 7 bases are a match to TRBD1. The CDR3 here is CASSQRQGVGHNEQFF. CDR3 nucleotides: TGTGCCAGCAGCCAAAGGCAGGGGGTCGGTCACAATGAGCAGTTCTTC.